This TCR beta chain is from a study of post-analysis software for immune sequencing data. Overall study results and limits: The five TRBV segments detected at higher frequency in patients than in controls included TRBV5-6, TRBV5-1 and TRBV20-1. Under the F measure, samples that were prepared in one batch clustered strongly together.

This clonotype has a handful of counts. Its antigen is not known. Germline-derived CDR1 and CDR2 are MNHNY and SVGAGI (reference sequence). This CDR3 is built from 16 residues. Losses at the gene ends were 5 bases for V and 4 bases for J; bases not matched to a gene: 11. Unique molecular identifiers featured in each of the TCR beta cDNA libraries. TCRdb re-called the PCR reads with MiXCR, one entry per CDR3 protein. The sample has approximately 630,000 distinct CDR3 sequences; 59% are singletons. This sequence was found in a girl under 10 years old with multiple sclerosis. The sequencing sample was made of blood. This chain joins TRBV6-6 and TRBJ1-1, with 9 bases lining up with TRBD1. CDR3 in DNA: TGTGCCAGCAGTCTAGGGACAGGGATTCAGACCACTGAAGCTTTCTTT. This encodes CASSLGTGIQTTEAFF.